The T cell receptor (beta chain) under discussion was sequenced for a study of neurological immune-mediated disorders. This clonotype was recorded at least ten times. Its antigen is not identified. Study outcomes and limitations: Among 34 multiple sclerosis patients, 18 had repertoires that phylogenetic grouping placed in one related-CDR3 cluster, a possible signature. Private repertoires in all groups were suggested, as expanded clones shared no CDR3 amino acid sequences across subjects.

Each CDR3 protein is one row after TCRdb ran MiXCR on the 5' RACE reads. The sample consists of fewer than 50,000 distinct CDR3 sequences, more than 2% of them appearing once. Germline V lookup: CDR1 SGHRS, CDR2 YFSETQ. Trimming cost V 3 bases and J 2 bases, with 11 bases left between them. This CDR3 has 14 residues. Input material: PBMCs. The genes are TRBV5-1 and TRBJ1-1, with TRBD1 as a possible D gene (6 bases). This clonotype was sampled from a man aged 25-45 years with multiple sclerosis. The CDR3 DNA follows: TGCGCCAGCAGCTCAAGGACAGCTAACACTGAAGCTTTCTTT. It encodes CASSSRTANTEAFF.